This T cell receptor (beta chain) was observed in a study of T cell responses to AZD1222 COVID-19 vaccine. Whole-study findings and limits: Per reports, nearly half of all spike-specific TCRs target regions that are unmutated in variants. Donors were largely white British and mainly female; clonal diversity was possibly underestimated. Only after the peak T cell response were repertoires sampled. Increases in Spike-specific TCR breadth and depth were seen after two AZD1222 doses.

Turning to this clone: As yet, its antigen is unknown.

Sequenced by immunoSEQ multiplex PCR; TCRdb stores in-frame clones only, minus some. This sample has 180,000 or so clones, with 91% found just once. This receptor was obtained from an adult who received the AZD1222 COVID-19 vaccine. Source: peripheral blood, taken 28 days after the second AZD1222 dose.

The CDR3 DNA is TGTGCCAGCAGCGTAGGACTAGACAACACCGGGGAGCTGTTTTTT. It translates to CASSVGLDNTGELFF. The V gene is TRBV9, the J gene TRBJ2-2, with D possibly matching TRBD2 (6 bases). Trimming pared 0 bases from V and 2 bases from J, leaving 8 bases between. The length of the CDR3 is 15 residues. Germline-derived CDR1 and CDR2 are SGDLS and YYNGEE. The complete variable domain, with remaining parts taken from reference TRBV9 and TRBJ2-2, reads DSGVTQTPKHLITATGQRVTLRCSPRSGDLSVYWYQQSLDQGLQFLIQYYNGEERAKGNILERFSAQQFPDLHSELNLSSLELGDSALYFCASSVGLDNTGELFFGEGSRLTVL.